Sequencing of this T cell receptor beta chain was carried out in a study of blood T cell repertoires in COVID-19. Study-wide background: COVID-19 samples collected from the United States, Italy and Spain covered acute and convalescent phases. PBMCs, B-cell-depleted T cells, or T cells provided the cDNA or gDNA that made up the material.

Original methodology: Cell counts per sample came from amplifying reference gene primers. Here immunoSEQ multiplex PCR was the method, and the copy in TCRdb shows in-frame clones only, minus some. V and J calls plus clone size are reproduced from that table; the DNA served to infer D and trimming. The data hold 150,000 or so clones, with around 86% observed a single time. The V and J ends lost 3 bases and 7 bases respectively, with 12 bases between them. This CDR3 has 13 amino acids. In germline, CDR1 is SNHLY, CDR2 FYNNEI. This clone was detected only a few times. This TCR derives from a man older than 75 with acute or convalescent COVID-19. Sequences were obtained from peripheral blood. J is TRBJ1-2 and V is TRBV2; no clear D. Here the CDR3 reads CASSDSVAVGYTF. DNA of the CDR3: TGTGCCAGCAGTGATTCGGTAGCAGTTGGCTACACCTTC.